A selection of T cell receptor beta chains follows, all from one sample in a study of T cell responses to AZD1222 COVID-19 vaccine. Only in-frame clones appear in the TCRdb table, and some are missing; sequencing was by immunoSEQ multiplex PCR. The sample records about 26,000 clones, about 90% being singletons. This specimen was peripheral blood, taken 28 days after the second AZD1222 dose. The receptors were gathered from an adult who received the AZD1222 COVID-19 vaccine. Each CDR3 is given with its conserved first and last residue. The order of the fields is V gene, CDR3 length, J gene, D gene, clone size, CDR3 DNA, CDR3 protein. A D gene is named only where the DNA matches it firmly. For some rows the clone size is stated as once, few or many, or as a class when expanded; others skip it.

V: TRBV5-4; length: 14; J: TRBJ1-4; D: -; size: -; DNA: TGTGCCAGCAGCTTGCTGGACAGCCGAGAAAAACTGTTTTTT; CDR3: CASSLLDSREKLFF
V: TRBV7-2; length: 16; J: TRBJ2-3; D: TRBD2; size: -; DNA: TGTGCCAGCGGTGGAAGTAGCGGGGGGGCTGTAGATACGCAGTATTTT; CDR3: CASGGSSGGAVDTQYF
V: TRBV19; length: 16; J: TRBJ2-7; D: TRBD1; size: -; DNA: TGTGCCAGTAGTACACAAACCGGGACAGGGGGATGGGAGCAGTACTTC; CDR3: CASSTQTGTGGWEQYF
V: TRBV3-1/TRBV3-2; length: 15; J: TRBJ2-7; D: -; size: once; DNA: TGTGCCAGCAGCCAAGAGCCGGGGTTGGCCTACGAGCAGTACTTC; CDR3: CASSQEPGLAYEQYF
V: TRBV9; length: 15; J: TRBJ2-2; D: -; size: once; DNA: TGTGCCAGCAGCGTAGGTCAGGCGAACACCGGGGAGCTGTTTTTT; CDR3: CASSVGQANTGELFF
V: TRBV21-1; length: 10; J: TRBJ1-1; D: -; size: -; DNA: TGTGCCAGCAGCTCGACTGATGGTTTCTTT; CDR3: CASSSTDGFF
V: TRBV10-3; length: 13; J: TRBJ2-7; D: TRBD1; size: -; DNA: TGTGCCATCAGTGGACAGGGGGCTTACGAGCAGTACTTC; CDR3: CAISGQGAYEQYF
V: TRBV5-1; length: 14; J: TRBJ2-5; D: -; size: -; DNA: TGCGCCAGCAGCTTGGATACGGTCGGGGAGACCCAGTACTTC; CDR3: CASSLDTVGETQYF
V: TRBV15; length: 14; J: TRBJ1-5; D: -; size: -; DNA: TGTGCCACCAGTGCGGGGGTTAGCAATCAGCCCCAGCATTTT; CDR3: CATSAGVSNQPQHF
V: TRBV5-1; length: 16; J: TRBJ1-1; D: TRBD1; size: -; DNA: TGCGCCAGCAGCTTGGGGACAGGGGTCATAAACACTGAAGCTTTCTTT; CDR3: CASSLGTGVINTEAFF
V: TRBV6-4; length: 14; J: TRBJ2-3; D: -; size: -; DNA: TGTGCCAGCAGTCTCCTCGATCAGACAGATACGCAGTATTTT; CDR3: CASSLLDQTDTQYF
V: TRBV3-1/TRBV3-2; length: 15; J: TRBJ2-2; D: TRBD1; size: -; DNA: TGTGCCAGCAGCCAACGGGACAGGGTGACCGGGGAGCTGTTTTTT; CDR3: CASSQRDRVTGELFF
V: TRBV5-1; length: 15; J: TRBJ2-7; D: TRBD1; size: -; DNA: TGCGCCAGCAGCCGACAACAGGGGTCCTCCTACGAGCAGTACTTC; CDR3: CASSRQQGSSYEQYF
V: TRBV2; length: 11; J: TRBJ2-7; D: -; size: once; DNA: TGTGCCAGCAGTGATGAGAGCGAGCAGTACTTC; CDR3: CASSDESEQYF
V: TRBV2; length: 11; J: TRBJ2-5; D: -; size: -; DNA: TGTGCCAGCTGGGCTGAAGAGACCCAGTACTTC; CDR3: CASWAEETQYF
V: TRBV3-1/TRBV3-2; length: 14; J: TRBJ1-5; D: -; size: -; DNA: TGTGCCAGCAGCCCTTCGGGCGGCAATCAGCCCCAGCATTTT; CDR3: CASSPSGGNQPQHF
V: TRBV19; length: 13; J: TRBJ1-3; D: -; size: -; DNA: TGTGCCAGTAGTATACTACCTGGAAACACCATATATTTT; CDR3: CASSILPGNTIYF
V: TRBV6-5; length: 15; J: TRBJ1-2; D: -; size: -; DNA: TGTGCCAGCAGTCCCGCAGGGGAGAGGTACTATGGCTACACCTTC; CDR3: CASSPAGERYYGYTF